These 24 T cell receptor beta chains were sequenced from one sample in a study of OX40 agonist ivuxolimab in advanced cancers. Libraries were constructed by the immunoSEQ multiplex PCR assay. This immuneACCESS table, as held by TCRdb, lists in-frame sequences with V and J called but not all clones. Of the missing ones, under half trace to an unresolved V gene in checked studies; the others have no known cause. The sample table lists about 80,000 clones, approximately 91% of them with a count of one. In total, the top ten clones hold 10% to 15% of the sample. Specimen: CD4+ or CD8+ T cells sorted from blood, collected in a trial of the OX40 agonist ivuxolimab. Receptors were obtained from an adult with an advanced solid tumor such as melanoma, head and neck, liver or kidney cancer.

As concerns this clone: This may stem from a read error, because a much larger clone lies one nucleotide away. The V call is TRBV7-3, the J call TRBJ1-2; 10 positions match TRBD1. Germline-derived CDR1 and CDR2 are SGHTA and FQGTGA. The CDR3 runs 13 residues. CDR3 in amino acids: CAGSPGQGEGYTF. As DNA, the CDR3 is TGTGCCGGCAGTCCAGGACAGGGGGAGGGCTACACCTTC.

The chain recombines TRBV28 with TRBJ2-1, with unresolved D. Germline CDR1 reads MDHEN; CDR2 reads SYDVKM. The CDR3 loop spans 19 amino acids. Trimming stripped 1 base from V and 0 bases from J, with 19 bases between. CDR3 sequence (DNA): TGTGCCAGCAGTTTATCGTTGCGGCTGGTGGTAAGCTCCTACAATGAGCAGTTCTTC. Protein: CASSLSLRLVVSSYNEQFF.

The chain employs TRBV9 and TRBJ1-2, with 8 bases fitting TRBD1. Germline values: CDR1 SGDLS, CDR2 YYNGEE. The ends lost 4 bases at V and 4 bases at J; junction bases unmatched: 9. The CDR3 extends over 15 amino acids. This CDR3 is CASSSGAGGTYGYTF. DNA for the CDR3: TGTGCCAGCAGCTCGGGGGCAGGGGGCACCTATGGCTACACCTTC. Variable domain in full (rest from reference TRBV9 and TRBJ1-2): DSGVTQTPKHLITATGQRVTLRCSPRSGDLSVYWYQQSLDQGLQFLIQYYNGEERAKGNILERFSAQQFPDLHSELNLSSLELGDSALYFCASSSGAGGTYGYTFGSGTRLTVV.

The chain employs TRBV27 and TRBJ1-5, with D possibly matching TRBD1 (6 bases). Trimming stripped 8 bases from V and 3 bases from J, with 17 bases between. The CDR3 contains 15 residues. CDR1 and CDR2 from the germline V gene are MNHEY and SMNVEV (reference sequence). The CDR3 DNA follows: TGTGCCAGCGCCAACAGGGAAGGTGCCAATCAGCCCCAGCATTTT. Encoded protein: CASANREGANQPQHF.

The chain employs TRBV7-9 and TRBJ2-5; TRBD2 agrees at 8 bases. V shed 3 bases, J shed 5 bases, and the junction held 11 bases outside the gene matches. CDR3 size: 16 residues. Germline CDR1 reads SEHNR; CDR2 reads FQNEAQ (reference sequence). CDR3 sequence (DNA): TGTGCCAGCAGCTTGTATCGGGAGGGCATTTTCGAGACCCAGTACTTC. It is translated as CASSLYREGIFETQYF. The full variable domain, rest sourced from reference TRBV7-9 and TRBJ2-5, is DTGVSQNPRHKITKRGQNVTFRCDPISEHNRLYWYRQTLGQGPEFLTYFQNEAQLEKSRLLSDRFSAERPKGSFSTLEIQRTEQGDSAMYLCASSLYREGIFETQYFGPGTRLLVL.

The gene calls are TRBV5-1 and TRBJ2-5; D gene ambiguous. V was shortened by 0 bases and J by 1 base, with 4 bases between the two germline ends. CDR3 length: 13 amino acids. Per germline, CDR1 SGHRS and CDR2 YFSETQ. The CDR3 DNA reads as TGCGCCAGCAGCTTGGCCTCCCAAGAGACCCAGTACTTC. Encoded protein: CASSLASQETQYF.

This rearrangement joins TRBV5-4 to TRBJ2-6, with D possibly being TRBD1 (6 bases). Germline CDR1 SGHNT, CDR2 YYREEE (reference sequence). The CDR3 extends over 16 amino acids. The V gene lost 4 bases and the J gene lost 2 bases, with 13 bases spanning the gap. CDR3: CASSPLSGAGANVLTF. The DNA of the CDR3 is TGTGCCAGCAGCCCCTTATCAGGGGCTGGGGCCAACGTCCTGACTTTC.

This clone has a handful of counts. The rearrangement uses TRBV7-9 and TRBJ1-2; D is possibly TRBD1 (6 bases). The CDR3 runs 15 residues. The germline V gene encodes CDR1 SEHNR and CDR2 FQNEAQ (reference sequence). Trimming shortened V by 5 bases and J by 4 bases, and 17 bases separated the two germline ends. CDR3 DNA: TGTGCCAGCAGCCGGACAGTTTCGCCGGGCTATGGCTACACCTTC. It yields the protein CASSRTVSPGYGYTF.

The rearrangement uses TRBV2 and TRBJ1-5; D remains ambiguous. V lost 4 bases and J lost 1, with 11 bases in between. The CDR3 covers 15 residues. The germline CDR1 and CDR2 sequences are SNHLY and FYNNEI. CDR3 in amino acids: CASSALRLSNQPQHF. The CDR3 DNA reads TGTGCCAGCAGTGCGCTCCGGTTAAGCAATCAGCCCCAGCATTTT.

This clone was counted a single time. The chain joins TRBV18 to TRBJ2-3; TRBD2 agrees at 10 bases. J was trimmed by 4 bases and V by 3 bases; bases with no gene match: 7. The germline CDR1 and CDR2 sequences are KGHSH and LQKENI. CDR3 size: 16 residues. The CDR3 region is CASSPSLAGDSDTQYF. The CDR3 DNA reads TGTGCCAGCTCACCTTCTCTAGCGGGAGATTCAGATACGCAGTATTTT.

The table lists this clone with a few counts. Other nucleotide sequences in the sample specify the same CDR3. This chain uses TRBV19 with TRBJ1-1; D perhaps matches TRBD1 (5 bases). Germline V gene data show CDR1 as LNHDA and CDR2 as SQIVND (reference sequence). Deletions cut 3 bases from V and 6 bases from J, with 11 bases between. This CDR3 comprises 13 residues. The CDR3 sequence: CASSIGGLAEAFF. CDR3 nucleotides: TGTGCCAGTAGTATCGGGGGGTTGGCTGAAGCTTTCTTT.

The V gene is TRBV7-2, the J gene TRBJ1-1, with unresolved D. The CDR3 sequence is 13 residues long. V was cut by 7 bases and J by 4 bases, with 13 bases left in between. Germline V gene sequence: CDR1 SGHTA, CDR2 FQGNSA. In DNA, the CDR3 is TGTGCCAGCACCCCCTATTTGAGCACTGAAGCTTTCTTT. Translated, it gives CASTPYLSTEAFF.

This chain uses TRBV13 with TRBJ2-1; D may be TRBD1 or TRBD2 (5 bases each). The CDR3 contains 16 residues. In germline, CDR1 is PRHDT, CDR2 FYEKMQ (reference sequence). Trimming pared 3 bases from V and 10 bases from J, leaving 22 bases between. CDR3 residues: CASSFTGHGGPHEQFF. CDR3 DNA sequence: TGTGCCAGCAGCTTCACCGGACACGGAGGCCCTCACGAGCAGTTCTTC. Combining the CDR3 with reference TRBV13 and TRBJ2-1 gives the whole variable domain AAGVIQSPRHLIKEKRETATLKCYPIPRHDTVYWYQQGPGQDPQFLISFYEKMQSDKGSIPDRFSAQQFSDYHSELNMSSLELGDSALYFCASSFTGHGGPHEQFFGPGTRLTVL.

The chain employs TRBV6-1 and TRBJ1-2, with TRBD1 identical over 8 bases. CDR3 length equals 17 residues. With 1 base clipped from V and 0 bases from J, the junction kept 7 bases outside the gene matches. Germline CDR1 and CDR2: MNHNS and SASEGT. The CDR3 nucleotides read TGTGCCAGCAGTGAAGAGGCAGGGGGCGCATCTAACTATGGCTACACCTTC. Translating it yields CASSEEAGGASNYGYTF.

The chain employs TRBV14 and TRBJ2-1; no definite D call. This CDR3 spans 12 amino acids. The germline CDR1 and CDR2 sequences are SGHDN and FVKESK. The V and J ends lost 4 bases and 7 bases respectively, with 8 bases between them. DNA of the CDR3: TGTGCCAGCAGCCCCTCGGTGAATGAGCAGTTCTTC. Protein product: CASSPSVNEQFF.

The rearrangement uses TRBV15 and TRBJ1-1; D is possibly TRBD1 (5 bases). Germline assignment: CDR1 LNHNV and CDR2 YYDKDF (reference sequence). Trimming shortened V by 5 bases and J by 0 bases, and 10 bases separated the two germline ends. This CDR3 comprises 14 residues. In nucleotides, the CDR3 is TGTGCCACCAGCGGGGCCTTTATGAACACTGAAGCTTTCTTT. It yields the protein CATSGAFMNTEAFF.

The J gene is TRBJ2-5, the V gene TRBV10-2, with D hard to call. Deletions cut 6 bases from V and 4 bases from J, with 6 bases between. This CDR3 comprises 11 residues. CDR1 WSHSY and CDR2 SAAADI come from the germline V gene. The CDR3 is CASSLRETQYF. In DNA, the CDR3 is TGCGCCAGCAGCCTAAGAGAGACCCAGTACTTC.

This chain uses TRBV18 with TRBJ2-7; 10 bases map to TRBD2. Germline V CDR1 and CDR2: KGHSH, LQKENI. V was clipped by 1 base and J by 6 bases; unmatched bases: 9. The CDR3 sequence is 16 residues long. CDR3 sequence: CASSPQVLAGDGEQYF. The CDR3 nucleotides read TGTGCCAGCTCACCACAGGTCCTAGCGGGAGATGGCGAGCAGTACTTC.

A remark on this clone: This same CDR3 is encoded by further DNA sequences in the sample. V is TRBV27 and J is TRBJ2-1; 12 bases match TRBD2. CDR3 size: 15 residues. Germline CDR1 and CDR2: MNHEY and SMNVEV (reference sequence). V trimming: 2 bases; J trimming: 4 bases; junction bases outside the gene matches: 0. The CDR3 region is CASSLGTSGYNEQFF. The CDR3 DNA follows: TGTGCCAGCAGTTTAGGGACTAGCGGGTACAATGAGCAGTTCTTC.

CDR3 region: CASSPGLAGGNEQFF. The DNA of the CDR3 is TGTGCCAGCAGCCCGGGACTAGCGGGCGGCAATGAGCAGTTCTTC. V gene TRBV5-6 combines with J gene TRBJ2-1; 12 bases match TRBD2. The germline V gene has CDR1 SGHDT and CDR2 YYEEEE. The length of the CDR3 is 15 residues. After removal of 4 bases from V and 6 bases from J, the junction contained 5 bases not matched to a gene.

This clone was seen more than once but under ten times. This CDR3 is also generated by other DNA sequences in the sample. V gene TRBV6-5 combines with J gene TRBJ1-1; perhaps TRBD1 as D (6 bases). The CDR3 runs 14 residues. Germline V gene sequence: CDR1 MNHEY, CDR2 SVGAGI. V shed 3 bases and J shed 1 base, with 9 bases lying between them. The chain's CDR3 is CASSYGGANTEAFF. The DNA for the CDR3 is TGTGCCAGCAGTTATGGGGGCGCGAACACTGAAGCTTTCTTT.

V is TRBV9 and J is TRBJ2-6; D assignment may be TRBD1 or TRBD2 (5 bases each). Germline V gene lookup returns CDR1 SGDLS and CDR2 YYNGEE. This CDR3 is built from 18 residues. V dropped 4 bases and J dropped 0 bases, with 17 bases sitting between them. CDR3 in amino acids: CASSISRDPRSGANVLTF. The CDR3 region has the DNA TGTGCCAGCAGCATATCCCGGGACCCCCGCTCTGGGGCCAACGTCCTGACTTTC. Full variable domain (missing parts from reference TRBV9 and TRBJ2-6): DSGVTQTPKHLITATGQRVTLRCSPRSGDLSVYWYQQSLDQGLQFLIQYYNGEERAKGNILERFSAQQFPDLHSELNLSSLELGDSALYFCASSISRDPRSGANVLTFGAGSRLTVL.

The chain employs TRBV28 and TRBJ2-7; D perhaps matches TRBD2 (6 bases). V was pared by 3 bases and J by 0 bases, with 12 bases between. CDR3 length: 15 amino acids. CDR1 is MDHEN, CDR2 SYDVKM, per germline. The CDR3 DNA is TGTGCCAGCAGTTTGGGCCCCGGGGGCTCCTACGAGCAGTACTTC. Encoded protein: CASSLGPGGSYEQYF.

This clone was counted a single time. The genes are TRBV7-2 and TRBJ2-5; no clear D. Germline CDR1 reads SGHTA; CDR2 reads FQGNSA. Trimming removed 5 bases from V and 5 bases from J, with 12 bases in between. This CDR3 spans 13 amino acids. This CDR3 is CASSRSVRETQYF. The CDR3, as DNA: TGTGCCAGCAGCCGTTCAGTTAGGGAGACCCAGTACTTC.